These 16 T cell receptor beta chains were all obtained from the same sample, sequenced in a study of cytomegalovirus exposure and HLA in healthy donors. TCRdb's copy holds only in-frame clones and misses some; the assay was immunoSEQ multiplex PCR. In the table there are about 110,000 clones, under 85% of which are singletons. The sample comprised PBMCs. The receptors originated from a young woman in good health and CMV-seronegative.

The chain links TRBV29-1 to TRBJ2-1; maybe TRBD2 (7 bases). The CDR3 spans 12 residues. The V end was cut by 7 bases, the J end by 9 bases, with 16 bases between. From germline, CDR1 is SQVTM and CDR2 ANQGSEA. The CDR3 coding sequence is TGCAGCGCCGATTGGGCGGGGGCTGAGCAGTTCTTC. Residues: CSADWAGAEQFF.

The V gene is TRBV27, the J gene TRBJ2-4; D is unresolved. V was pared by 0 bases and J by 3 bases, with 15 bases between. Germline lookup yields CDR1 MNHEY and CDR2 SMNVEV (reference sequence). This CDR3 region has 17 residues. CDR3 protein: CASSLSSGFNNKNIQYF. The CDR3 nucleotides read TGTGCCAGCAGTTTATCTTCCGGGTTTAATAACAAAAACATTCAGTACTTC.

The J gene is TRBJ2-5, the V gene TRBV5-3; D not certain. TRBV5-3 is an ORF for which the function is uncertain. V lost 0 bases, J lost 3 bases, and 6 bases lay in between. This CDR3 comprises 13 residues. For the CDR3, the DNA is TGTGCCAGAAGCTTGGGGCTGGAAGAGACCCAGTACTTC. Translated, it gives CARSLGLEETQYF.

This clone was observed a single time. The rearrangement links TRBV5-6 to TRBJ2-7; 9 nucleotides match TRBD1. The ends lost 4 bases at V and 3 bases at J; junction bases unmatched: 5. There are 14 residues in the CDR3. Germline V CDR1 and CDR2: SGHDT, YYEEEE. As DNA, the CDR3 is TGTGCCAGCAGCCAGACAGGGGGTATCTACGAGCAGTACTTC. It encodes CASSQTGGIYEQYF.

V usage is TRBV7-8 and J usage is TRBJ2-3; D may be TRBD2 (5 bases). Germline lookup yields CDR1 SGHVS and CDR2 FQNEAQ. Trimming left V 4 bases short and J 0 bases short, with 11 bases between. The CDR3 covers 15 residues. CDR3 coding DNA: TGTGCCAGCAGCTCGGACTTTTTTAGCACAGATACGCAGTATTTT. Translated: CASSSDFFSTDTQYF.

The genes are TRBV5-1 and TRBJ2-5; no firm D call. V dropped 1 base and J dropped 2 bases, with 6 bases sitting between them. The germline V gene encodes CDR1 SGHRS and CDR2 YFSETQ. The CDR3 is made up of 13 amino acids. The CDR3 DNA sequence: TGCGCCAGCAGCTTGATGGAGCAAGAGACCCAGTACTTC. This sequence encodes CASSLMEQETQYF.

This clone appeared many times. V gene TRBV6-4 combines with J gene TRBJ2-1; TRBD2 aligns across 14 bases. This CDR3 is 15 amino acids long. Trimming removed 0 bases from V and 8 bases from J; junction bases left unmatched: 0. Germline V lookup: CDR1 MRHNA, CDR2 SNTAGT. CDR3 in amino acids: CASSDSTSGGDEQFF. As DNA, the CDR3 is TGTGCCAGCAGTGACTCGACTAGCGGGGGGGATGAGCAGTTCTTC.

V and J are TRBV10-3 and TRBJ2-3; 8 bases are shared with TRBD2. The germline CDR1 and CDR2 sequences are ENHRY and SYGVKD. The CDR3 consists of 15 residues. The V gene end was trimmed by 4 bases and the J gene end by 4 bases; junction bases not matched to a gene: 7. Here the CDR3 reads CAISVGRDGSDTQYF. For the CDR3, the DNA is TGTGCCATCAGTGTCGGGAGGGATGGGTCAGATACGCAGTATTTT.

The chain employs TRBV5-1 and TRBJ2-7, with D possibly TRBD2 on 5 matching bases. This CDR3 comprises 14 residues. The germline CDR1 and CDR2 sequences are SGHRS and YFSETQ. V was trimmed by 2 bases and J by 0 bases, leaving 9 bases between them. The DNA of the CDR3 is TGCGCCAGCAGCTTAAGACTACCCTCCTACGAGCAGTACTTC. Translating gives CASSLRLPSYEQYF.

The chain has TRBV7-3 and TRBJ1-5; TRBD1 matches at 7 bases. CDR1 is SGHTA, CDR2 FQGTGA, per germline. V gave up 4 bases and J gave up 4 bases; unmatched junction bases: 4. CDR3 length: 14 residues. CDR3 sequence (DNA): TGTGCCAGCAGCTCAGGGGGACTGAATCAGCCCCAGCATTTT. This sequence encodes CASSSGGLNQPQHF. The full variable domain, rest sourced from reference TRBV7-3 and TRBJ1-5, is GAGVSQTPSNKVTEKGKYVELRCDPISGHTALYWYRQSLGQGPEFLIYFQGTGAADDSGLPNDRFFAVRPEGSVSTLKIQRTERGDSAVYLCASSSGGLNQPQHFGDGTRLSIL.

This clone was seen a handful of times. This CDR3 reads CSVEGSQPYEQYF. CDR3 in DNA: TGCAGCGTTGAAGGTTCACAGCCGTACGAGCAGTACTTC. The chain links TRBV29-1 to TRBJ2-7; D gene ambiguous. V dropped 1 base and J dropped 4 bases, with 11 bases sitting between them. The CDR3 contains 13 residues. The germline CDR1 and CDR2 sequences are SQVTM and ANQGSEA.

In its sample, this clone was seen a few times. This sequence joins TRBV30 and TRBJ1-1; 10 positions match TRBD1. This CDR3 has 14 amino acids. CDR1 GTSNPN and CDR2 SVGIG come from the germline V gene (reference sequence). After removal of 5 bases from V and 7 bases from J, the junction contained 10 bases not matched to a gene. The CDR3 here is CAWFSGTGVSEAFF. For the CDR3, the DNA is TGTGCCTGGTTTTCCGGGACAGGGGTGAGTGAAGCTTTCTTT. The variable domain in full, with the rest retrieved from reference TRBV30 and TRBJ1-1, is SQTIHQWPATLVQPVGSPLSLECTVEGTSNPNLYWYRQAAGRGLQLLFYSVGIGQISSEVPQNLSASRPQDRQFILSSKKLLLSDSGFYLCAWFSGTGVSEAFFGQGTRLTVV.

This rearrangement joins TRBV6-1 to TRBJ2-3; 7 bases align to TRBD2. The CDR3 length is 15 residues. J lost 0 bases, V lost 10 bases, and 10 bases had no gene match. The V gene's germline CDR1 is MNHNS and CDR2 SASEGT. CDR3 region: CATPPGGGSTDTQYF. For the CDR3, the DNA is TGTGCCACCCCGCCGGGGGGAGGCAGCACAGATACGCAGTATTTT.

V and J are TRBV2 and TRBJ2-5; 8 bases align to TRBD1. Germline-derived CDR1 and CDR2 are SNHLY and FYNNEI. The V gene end was trimmed by 3 bases and the J gene end by 5 bases; junction bases not matched to a gene: 8. CDR3 size: 15 residues. CDR3 in amino acids: CASSEDRVPGETQYF. In DNA form, the CDR3 reads TGTGCCAGCAGTGAGGACAGGGTACCTGGGGAGACCCAGTACTTC.

This chain connects TRBV7-3 to TRBJ1-1; D is perhaps TRBD1 (6 bases). V lost 4 bases, J lost 1 base, and 19 bases lay in between. Germline V gives CDR1 SGHTA, CDR2 FQGTGA. This CDR3 has 17 amino acids. CDR3 coding DNA: TGTGCCAGCAGCTCCACAGGGCCACATGCTAGGAACACTGAAGCTTTCTTT. This encodes CASSSTGPHARNTEAFF.

The rearrangement links TRBV6-6 to TRBJ1-4; the D gene is possibly TRBD1 (5 bases). V shed 6 bases and J shed 5 bases, with 13 bases lying between them. This CDR3 spans 14 amino acids. The germline V gene encodes CDR1 MNHNY and CDR2 SVGAGI (reference sequence). The CDR3 bases are TGTGCCAGCAGGAACACAGGTTCAAATGAAAAACTGTTTTTT. It encodes CASRNTGSNEKLFF.